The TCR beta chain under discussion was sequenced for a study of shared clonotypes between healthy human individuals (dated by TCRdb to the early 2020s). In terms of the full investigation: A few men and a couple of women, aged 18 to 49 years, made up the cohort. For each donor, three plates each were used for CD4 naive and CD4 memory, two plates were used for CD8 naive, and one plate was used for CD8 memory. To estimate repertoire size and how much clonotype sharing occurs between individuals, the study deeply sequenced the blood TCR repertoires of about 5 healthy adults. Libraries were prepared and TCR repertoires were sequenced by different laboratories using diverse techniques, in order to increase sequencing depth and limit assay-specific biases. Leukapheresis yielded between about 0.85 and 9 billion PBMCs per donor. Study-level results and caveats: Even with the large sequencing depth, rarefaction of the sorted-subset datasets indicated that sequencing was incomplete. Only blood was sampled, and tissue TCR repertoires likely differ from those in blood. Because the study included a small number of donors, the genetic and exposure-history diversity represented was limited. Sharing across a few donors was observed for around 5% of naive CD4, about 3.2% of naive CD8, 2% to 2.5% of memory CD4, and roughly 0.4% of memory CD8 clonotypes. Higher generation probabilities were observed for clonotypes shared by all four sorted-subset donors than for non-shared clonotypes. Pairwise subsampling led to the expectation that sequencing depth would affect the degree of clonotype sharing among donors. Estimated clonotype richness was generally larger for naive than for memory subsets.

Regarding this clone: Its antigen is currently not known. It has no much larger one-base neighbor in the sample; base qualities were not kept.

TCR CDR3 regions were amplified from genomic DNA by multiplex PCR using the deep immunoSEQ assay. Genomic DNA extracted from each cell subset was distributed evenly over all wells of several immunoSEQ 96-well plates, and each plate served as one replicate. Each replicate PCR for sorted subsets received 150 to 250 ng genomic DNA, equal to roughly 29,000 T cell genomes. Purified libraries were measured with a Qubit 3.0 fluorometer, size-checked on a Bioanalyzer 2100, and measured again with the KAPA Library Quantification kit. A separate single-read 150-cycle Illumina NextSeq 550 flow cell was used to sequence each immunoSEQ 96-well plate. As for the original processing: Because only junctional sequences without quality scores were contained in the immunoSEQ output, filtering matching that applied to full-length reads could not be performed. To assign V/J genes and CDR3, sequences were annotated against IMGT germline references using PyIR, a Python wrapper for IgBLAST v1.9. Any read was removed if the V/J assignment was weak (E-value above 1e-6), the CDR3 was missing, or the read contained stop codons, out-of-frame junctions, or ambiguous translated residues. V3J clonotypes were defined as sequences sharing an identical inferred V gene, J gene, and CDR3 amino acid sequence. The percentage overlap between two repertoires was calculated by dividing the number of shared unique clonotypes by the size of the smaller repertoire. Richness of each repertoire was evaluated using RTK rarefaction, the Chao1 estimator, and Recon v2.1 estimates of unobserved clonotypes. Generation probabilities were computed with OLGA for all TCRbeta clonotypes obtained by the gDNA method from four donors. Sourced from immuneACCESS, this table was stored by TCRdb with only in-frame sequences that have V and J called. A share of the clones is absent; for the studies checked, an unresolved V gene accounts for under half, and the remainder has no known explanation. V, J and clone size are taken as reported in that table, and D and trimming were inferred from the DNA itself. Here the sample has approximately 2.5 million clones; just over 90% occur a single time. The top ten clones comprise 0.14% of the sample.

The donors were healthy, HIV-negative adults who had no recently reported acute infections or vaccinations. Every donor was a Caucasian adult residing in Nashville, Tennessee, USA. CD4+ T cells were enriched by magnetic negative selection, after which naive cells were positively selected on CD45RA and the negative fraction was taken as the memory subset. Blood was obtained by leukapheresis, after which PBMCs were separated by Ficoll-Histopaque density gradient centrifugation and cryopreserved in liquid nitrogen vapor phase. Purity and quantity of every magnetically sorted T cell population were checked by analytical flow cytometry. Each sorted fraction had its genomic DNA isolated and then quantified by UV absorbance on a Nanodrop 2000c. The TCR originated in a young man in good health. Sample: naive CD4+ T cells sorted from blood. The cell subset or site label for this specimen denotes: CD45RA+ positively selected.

The CDR3 is CASSEGGRTYNEQFF. The sequenced DNA is TGTGCCAGCAGTGAAGGGGGCAGGACTTACAATGAGCAGTTCTTC. The chain is made from TRBV2 and TRBJ2-1; the D gene is possibly TRBD1 or TRBD2, with 5 bases matching each. The CDR3 covers 15 residues, taking in both the cysteine and the phenylalanine. Only CDR3 DNA is held: 45 bases, read in frame from base 1. Based on the germline V gene, the CDR1 and CDR2 sequences are SNHLY and FYNNEI. Between the V and J ends, shortened by 1 base and 4 bases respectively, the junction contains 11 bases.